What follows is one T cell receptor (beta chain) and its context. Its antigen remains unknown. This entry comes from a study of shared clonotypes between healthy human individuals. Sequencing used immunoSEQ multiplex PCR; TCRdb keeps in-frame clones, though not all of them. The sample holds 950,000 to 1,200,000 clones; 77% are singletons and the top ten take over 0.8%. CDR1 and CDR2 (germline): LNHNV, YYDKDF (reference sequence). The CDR3 totals 13 residues. V gave up 4 bases and J gave up 6 bases, with 10 bases separating them. General study points: Clonotypes shared by all four donors outscored non-shared clonotypes in generation probability.

Sequenced material: memory CD4+ T cells from PBMCs. As to subset: CD45RA-negative fraction. This TCR was sampled from a man between 18 and 29 years old in good health. Some clones in this sample may be carry-over from other donors' samples. The V and J genes are TRBV15 and TRBJ2-1; D remains ambiguous. The CDR3 DNA is TGTGCCACCAGCATTAGAAAGGGCAATGAGCAGTTCTTC. Encoded protein: CATSIRKGNEQFF. The variable domain in full, completed from reference TRBV15 and TRBJ2-1, reads DAMVIQNPRYQVTQFGKPVTLSCSQTLNHNVMYWYQQKSSQAPKLLFHYYDKDFNNEADTPDNFQSRRPNTSFCFLDIRSPGLGDTAMYLCATSIRKGNEQFFGPGTRLTVL.